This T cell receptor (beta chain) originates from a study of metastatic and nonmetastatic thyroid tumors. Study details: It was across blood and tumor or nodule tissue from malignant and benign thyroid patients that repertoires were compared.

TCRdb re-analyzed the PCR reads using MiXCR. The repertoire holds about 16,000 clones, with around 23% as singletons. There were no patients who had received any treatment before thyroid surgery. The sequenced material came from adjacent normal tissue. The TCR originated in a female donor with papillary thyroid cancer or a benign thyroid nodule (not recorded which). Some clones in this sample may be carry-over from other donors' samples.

The CDR3 coding sequence is TGTGCCAGCAGCAATCCGGGACAGGGCTACGAGCAGTACTTC. As protein: CASSNPGQGYEQYF. The genes are TRBV6-1 and TRBJ2-7, with 9 bases aligning to TRBD1. Unmatched junction bases numbered 6, after V lost 6 bases and J lost 3 bases. Germline CDR1 is MNHNS and CDR2 is SASEGT. The CDR3 length is 14 residues.